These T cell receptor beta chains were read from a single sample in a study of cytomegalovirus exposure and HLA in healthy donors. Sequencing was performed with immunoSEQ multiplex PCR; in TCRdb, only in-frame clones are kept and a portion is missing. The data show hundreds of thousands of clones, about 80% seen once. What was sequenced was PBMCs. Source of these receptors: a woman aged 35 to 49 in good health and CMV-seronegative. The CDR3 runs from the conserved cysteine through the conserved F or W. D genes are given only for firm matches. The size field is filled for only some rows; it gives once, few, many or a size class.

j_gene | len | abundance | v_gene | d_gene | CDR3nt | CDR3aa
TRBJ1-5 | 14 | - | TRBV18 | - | TGTGCCAGCTCAGAGGGACTCCAGGGACAGCCCCAGCATTTT | CASSEGLQGQPQHF
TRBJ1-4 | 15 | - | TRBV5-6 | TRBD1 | TGTGCCAGCAGCTCCGTGAGACAGGGAGGTGAAAAACTGTTTTTT | CASSSVRQGGEKLFF
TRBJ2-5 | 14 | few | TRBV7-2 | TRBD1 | TGTGCCAGCAGCTTGGACAGGGGGAGGCAGACCCAGTACTTC | CASSLDRGRQTQYF
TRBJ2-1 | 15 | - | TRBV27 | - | TGTGCCAGCAGTCCAACCCCGACTGGGTTAAATGAGCAGTTCTTC | CASSPTPTGLNEQFF
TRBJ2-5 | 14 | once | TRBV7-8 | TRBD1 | TGTGCCAGCAGCCTCGGACAGGGGAAAGAGACCCAGTACTTC | CASSLGQGKETQYF
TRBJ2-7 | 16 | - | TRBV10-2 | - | TGCGCCAGTTCCCCACGCCTCTCACAGGAGCCCTACGAGCAGTACTTC | CASSPRLSQEPYEQYF
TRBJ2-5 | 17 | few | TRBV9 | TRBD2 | TGTGCCAGCAGCGTAGATGGTCTAGCGGGGATTTTGCAGACCCAGTACTTC | CASSVDGLAGILQTQYF
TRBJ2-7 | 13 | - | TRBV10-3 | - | TGTGCCATCAGTGGTAGTGGGACTCGCGAGCAGTACTTC | CAISGSGTREQYF
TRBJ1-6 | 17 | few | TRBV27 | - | TGTGCCAGCAGTCTAGCGGTTGGGGGCTCCTATAATTCACCCCTCCACTTT | CASSLAVGGSYNSPLHF
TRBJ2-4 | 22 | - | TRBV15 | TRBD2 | TGTGCCACCAGCAGAGATATCGCTAGCGGGGGGACCCTGATTGGGGCCAAAAACATTCAGTACTTC | CATSRDIASGGTLIGAKNIQYF
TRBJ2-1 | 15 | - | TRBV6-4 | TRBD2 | TGTGCCAGCAGTGAAACTAGCGGGGGGGCCGAAGAGCAGTTCTTC | CASSETSGGAEEQFF
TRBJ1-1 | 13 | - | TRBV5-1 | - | TGTGCCAGCAGCCCATCGACAGGATCTGAAGCTTTCTTT | CASSPSTGSEAFF
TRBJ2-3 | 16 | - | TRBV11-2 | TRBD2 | TGTGCCAGCAGCCCCCAGACTAGCGACTACACAGATACGCAGTATTTT | CASSPQTSDYTDTQYF
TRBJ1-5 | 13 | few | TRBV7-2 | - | TGTGCCAGCAGCTCCGACGGAGATCAGCCCCAGCATTTT | CASSSDGDQPQHF
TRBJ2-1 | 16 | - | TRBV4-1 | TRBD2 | TGCGCCAGCAGCCAAGTCCTAGCGGGGGGGCCGGGTGAGCAGTTCTTC | CASSQVLAGGPGEQFF
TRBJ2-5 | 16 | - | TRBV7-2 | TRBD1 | TGTGCCAGCAGCTTTTCCGGGACAGGGAACCAAGAGACCCAGTACTTC | CASSFSGTGNQETQYF
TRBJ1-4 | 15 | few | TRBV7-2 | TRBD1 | TGTGCCAGCAGCTTAGTAAAGGGGGCGAATGAAAAACTGTTTTTT | CASSLVKGANEKLFF
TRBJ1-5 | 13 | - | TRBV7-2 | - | TGTGCCAGCAGCCAGGGCGGGGGTCAGCCCCAGCATTTT | CASSQGGGQPQHF
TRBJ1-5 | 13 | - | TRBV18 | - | TGTGCCAGCTCACCGGAGGGATTTCAGCCCCAGCATTTT | CASSPEGFQPQHF